Following are 32 T cell receptor beta chains from one sample sequenced in a study of T cells in Graves' hyperthyroidism and ophthalmopathy. RNA transcripts yielded amplified TCR beta CDR3 regions. The HTBI primer set drove a first-round RT-PCR of the TCR CDR3. TCRdb passed the multiplex PCR reads through MiXCR, listing each CDR3 protein once. The repertoire holds 530,000 or so distinct CDR3 sequences, with around 24% as singletons. Sequencing input: blood. These receptors came from a woman aged 25 to 39 with Graves' ophthalmopathy.

Ten or more counts support this clonotype. In DNA form, the CDR3 reads TGTGCCAGTAGTGTACCAGGGCACCCCCAAGAGACCCAGTACTTC. Translating gives CASSVPGHPQETQYF. This chain links TRBV19 with TRBJ2-5; weak D call: TRBD1 (5 bases). This CDR3 contains 15 residues. V lost 5 bases to trimming and J lost 1 base, with 14 bases between them. Per the germline V gene, CDR1 is LNHDA and CDR2 is SQIVND (reference sequence).

In its sample, this clonotype was seen a few times. This chain connects TRBV6-1 to TRBJ1-1, with 9 bases aligning to TRBD1. The junction had 3 bases not matched to a gene; V was cut back by 6 bases and J by 1 base. The CDR3 runs 14 residues. CDR1 is MNHNS and CDR2 is SASEGT in the germline V gene. Written as DNA, the CDR3 is TGTGCCAGCAGGACAGGGGGAAAGAACACTGAAGCTTTCTTT. This translates into CASRTGGKNTEAFF.

This clonotype was observed many times. This chain uses TRBV15 with TRBJ1-2, with 7 bases aligning to TRBD1. The J segment lost 6 bases and the V segment lost 0 bases, leaving 7 bases of the junction unmatched. The CDR3 sequence is 15 residues long. The germline V gene has CDR1 LNHNV and CDR2 YYDKDF (reference sequence). CDR3 DNA: TGTGCCACCAGCAGAGAAGGGGCAGGGGGTAATGGCTACACCTTC. This encodes CATSREGAGGNGYTF.

This clonotype was observed at least ten times. This rearrangement joins TRBV28 to TRBJ2-7; D uncertain. The CDR3 runs 15 residues. The germline gives CDR1 MDHEN, CDR2 SYDVKM. Trimming removed 2 bases at V and 1 base at J, with 12 bases between. CDR3 in DNA: TGTGCCAGCAGTTTAGCCCGGAAACTATCCTACGAGCAGTACTTC. This gives the protein CASSLARKLSYEQYF.

This clonotype occurred many times. The chain combines TRBV27 with TRBJ2-5; maybe TRBD1 (5 bases). The CDR3 contains 15 residues. V lost 2 bases and J lost 1, with 11 bases in between. CDR1 MNHEY and CDR2 SMNVEV come from the germline V gene (reference sequence). DNA for the CDR3: TGTGCCAGCAGTTTAAAGTGGGGCCTCCAAGAGACCCAGTACTTC. Translating gives CASSLKWGLQETQYF.

In this sample, this clonotype turned up many times. This chain joins TRBV6-5 and TRBJ2-5, with D possibly TRBD2 on 5 matching bases. V was shortened by 6 bases and J by 2 bases, with 10 bases between the two germline ends. Germline V gene lookup returns CDR1 MNHEY and CDR2 SVGAGI. The CDR3 has 13 amino acids. The chain's CDR3 is CASRLLGQETQYF. The CDR3 DNA reads TGTGCCAGCAGACTACTAGGGCAAGAGACCCAGTACTTC.

This clonotype was observed a few times. V usage is TRBV3-1 and J usage is TRBJ2-1, with unresolved D. The CDR3 loop spans 15 amino acids. CDR1 is LGHDT, CDR2 YNNKEL, per germline (reference sequence). V was clipped by 1 base and J by 6 bases, with 13 bases between them. In DNA, the CDR3 is TGTGCCAGCAGCCAAGTCGAGCCCGTCCCCAATGAGCAGTTCTTC. It is translated as CASSQVEPVPNEQFF.

This clonotype has at least ten counts. The rearrangement links TRBV5-1 to TRBJ2-5, with D tentatively TRBD1 or TRBD2 (6 bases each). CDR1 is SGHRS and CDR2 is YFSETQ in the germline V gene. V shed 2 bases and J shed 5 bases, with 10 bases lying between them. The CDR3 covers 13 residues. CDR3 in amino acids: CASSFQGGETQYF. CDR3 DNA sequence: TGCGCCAGCAGCTTTCAAGGGGGGGAGACCCAGTACTTC.

This clonotype was detected many times. V usage is TRBV5-1 and J usage is TRBJ2-2; D remains unclear. There are 13 residues in the CDR3. Germline V gene data show CDR1 as SGHRS and CDR2 as YFSETQ. Trimming shortened V by 7 bases and J by 2 bases, and 9 bases separated the two germline ends. The CDR3 region has the DNA TGCGCCAGCTTGCCAGACAACACCGGGGAGCTGTTTTTT. This codes for CASLPDNTGELFF.

This chain uses TRBV6-1 with TRBJ1-1, with 10 positions matching TRBD1. Germline-derived CDR1 and CDR2 are MNHNS and SASEGT. The CDR3 runs 15 residues. Losses at the gene ends were 6 bases for V and 0 bases for J; bases not matched to a gene: 4. CDR3: CASRRDRGMNTEAFF. Here the CDR3 DNA reads TGTGCCAGCAGACGGGACAGGGGCATGAACACTGAAGCTTTCTTT.

The chain carries TRBV20-1 and TRBJ1-1, with TRBD1 identical over 7 bases. Germline CDR1 DFQATT, CDR2 SNEGSKA (reference sequence). The CDR3 extends over 13 amino acids. V lost 5 bases and J lost 7; bases outside the gene matches: 10. CDR3 amino acids: CSAPDREAGEAFF. The CDR3 DNA is TGCAGTGCTCCCGACAGGGAGGCTGGTGAAGCTTTCTTT.

There are many counts of this clonotype. This chain connects TRBV19 to TRBJ1-1, with a possible D match to TRBD1 (6 bases). The germline gives CDR1 LNHDA, CDR2 SQIVND (reference sequence). Trimming took 4 bases from V and 0 from J, leaving 9 bases between them. This CDR3 contains 14 residues. CDR3 DNA sequence: TGTGCCAGTAGTACAGGGACAATGAACACTGAAGCTTTCTTT. Protein: CASSTGTMNTEAFF.

This clonotype was observed at least ten times. The V and J genes are TRBV6-5 and TRBJ1-2, with D maybe TRBD1 (5 bases). V lost 0 bases and J lost 2, with 10 bases in between. Germline CDR1 is MNHEY and CDR2 is SVGAGI. The CDR3 has 15 residues. This CDR3 reads CASSYSGRNNYGYTF. DNA for the CDR3: TGTGCCAGCAGTTACTCGGGGCGGAACAACTATGGCTACACCTTC.

This clonotype has a count of ten or more. This chain links TRBV19 with TRBJ1-1; D is uncertain. The length of the CDR3 is 13 residues. The germline CDR1 and CDR2 sequences are LNHDA and SQIVND (reference sequence). The V end lost 3 bases, the J end lost 5 bases, and 10 bases lay between the germline ends. As DNA, the CDR3 is TGTGCCAGTAGTATTAAACCACGGACTGAAGCTTTCTTT. Residues: CASSIKPRTEAFF.

This clonotype has a count of ten or more. The chain's CDR3 is CASTARGSNQPQHF. DNA for the CDR3: TGCGCCAGCACCGCCCGAGGGTCTAATCAGCCCCAGCATTTT. The chain joins TRBV10-1 to TRBJ1-5; D call uncertain. The V and J ends lost 7 bases and 4 bases respectively, with 14 bases between them. From germline, CDR1 is WNHNN and CDR2 SYGVQD (reference sequence). The CDR3 is made up of 14 amino acids.

This clonotype was picked up many times. The chain employs TRBV6-4 and TRBJ1-1; 7 bases agree with TRBD1. Germline V lookup: CDR1 MRHNA, CDR2 SNTAGT. The ends lost 5 bases at V and 6 bases at J; junction bases unmatched: 9. This CDR3 is built from 14 residues. The CDR3 here is CASSYDREHSEAFF. The CDR3 nucleotides are TGTGCCAGCAGTTATGACAGGGAGCACTCTGAAGCTTTCTTT.

Ten or more counts support this clonotype. V gene TRBV11-2 combines with J gene TRBJ2-7; 10 bases are a match to TRBD2. J was trimmed by 3 bases and V by 3 bases; bases with no gene match: 5. The CDR3 is made up of 15 amino acids. The germline gives CDR1 SGHAT, CDR2 FQNNGV. The CDR3 loop reads CASSLQRGGLYEQYF. The CDR3 nucleotides read TGTGCCAGCAGCTTGCAGCGGGGGGGACTCTACGAGCAGTACTTC.

In its sample, this clonotype was seen a few times. As DNA, the CDR3 is TGTGCCAGCAGCACCCGCTCTGGAAACACCATATATTTT. It specifies CASSTRSGNTIYF. This chain uses TRBV12-3 or TRBV12-4 with TRBJ1-3; unclear D gene. This CDR3 contains 13 residues. Trimming took off 6 bases at V and 0 bases at J, with 6 bases between the two ends.

The chain joins TRBV15 to TRBJ2-7; D gene uncertain. V dropped 0 bases and J dropped 3 bases, with 12 bases sitting between them. The CDR3 consists of 15 residues. Looked up from germline, CDR1 is LNHNV and CDR2 is YYDKDF (reference sequence). Here the CDR3 reads CATSRDRARLYEQYF. Written as DNA, the CDR3 is TGTGCCACCAGCAGAGATAGAGCCAGACTCTACGAGCAGTACTTC.

This clonotype was seen a single time. V usage is TRBV27 and J usage is TRBJ1-1; 8 bases fit TRBD1. The germline gives CDR1 MNHEY, CDR2 SMNVEV (reference sequence). V was clipped by 8 bases and J by 1 base; unmatched bases: 6. The CDR3 consists of 14 residues. The CDR3 DNA reads TGTGCCAGCTCAACAGGGGGTGGGAACACTGAAGCTTTCTTT. Amino acid sequence: CASSTGGGNTEAFF.

The chain is built from TRBV24-1 and TRBJ1-1; maybe TRBD1 (5 bases). The CDR3 consists of 11 residues. Trimming shortened V by 6 bases and J by 6 bases, and 7 bases separated the two germline ends. Germline CDR1 KGHDR, CDR2 SFDVKD. CDR3 coding DNA: TGTGCCACCAGTTTGGGGGCTGAAGCTTTCTTT. Its protein product is CATSLGAEAFF.

This clonotype was observed at least ten times. The CDR3 DNA follows: TGTGCCAGCAGTTACGAGGCTAGCGGCTACGAGCAGTACTTC. This encodes CASSYEASGYEQYF. J is TRBJ2-7 and V is TRBV6-5; 7 positions agree with TRBD2. Germline V CDR1 and CDR2: MNHEY, SVGAGI. CDR3 length equals 14 residues. V lost 2 bases, J lost 3 bases, and 4 bases stayed unmatched.

Comments on this clonotype: An end of the junction differs from the germline gene, which may be a read error. V is TRBV6-2 or TRBV6-3 and J is TRBJ2-7; D may be TRBD1 (6 bases). Germline V gives CDR1 MNHEY, CDR2 SVGEGT. CDR3 length: 13 residues. CDR3 sequence (DNA): TGTGCCAGCAGTAACTCGGACAGCTACGAGCAGTACTTC. Amino acids: CASSNSDSYEQYF.

Ten or more counts support this clonotype. The chain's CDR3 is CSARATGGAVKNIQYF. The CDR3 nucleotides read TGCAGTGCTAGAGCTACTGGGGGGGCCGTCAAAAACATTCAGTACTTC. This chain uses TRBV20-1 with TRBJ2-4; perhaps TRBD2 as D (7 bases). The CDR3 consists of 16 residues. V was shortened by 1 base and J by 3 bases, with 16 bases between the two germline ends. Germline CDR1 is DFQATT and CDR2 is SNEGSKA (reference sequence).

This clonotype occurred many times. V usage is TRBV6-2 or TRBV6-3 and J usage is TRBJ1-6; 8 bases match TRBD1. V shed 1 base and J 5 bases; nucleotides not matched to a gene: 19. The CDR3 spans 21 residues. Germline V gene lookup returns CDR1 MNHEY and CDR2 SVGEGT. The CDR3 nucleotides read TGTGCCAGCAGTTACTATTATAGGACAGGGAACCCGGATGGGGATAATTCACCCCTCCACTTT. Residues: CASSYYYRTGNPDGDNSPLHF.

This clonotype was counted at least ten times. This chain links TRBV27 with TRBJ2-7; D gene unclear. CDR1 is MNHEY and CDR2 is SMNVEV in the germline V gene (reference sequence). The CDR3 runs to 14 residues. V gave up 8 bases and J gave up 3 bases, with 17 bases separating them. The CDR3 DNA is TGTGCCAGCCTACCCCGGGTTCCACTCTACGAGCAGTACTTC. It yields the protein CASLPRVPLYEQYF.

The chain couples TRBV10-3 to TRBJ2-7; TRBD2 aligns across 8 bases. This CDR3 has 15 amino acids. CDR1 is ENHRY and CDR2 is SYGVKD in the germline V gene. Trimming took 2 bases from V and 0 from J; bases not matched to a gene: 3. The CDR3 nucleotides are TGTGCCATCAGTGAGGGCGGGGGGATCTCCTACGAGCAGTACTTC. This sequence encodes CAISEGGGISYEQYF.

This clonotype was counted at least ten times. The J gene is TRBJ1-1, the V gene TRBV6-5, with TRBD1 matching over 10 bases. The length of the CDR3 is 16 residues. V shed 2 bases, J shed 5 bases, and the junction held 8 bases outside the gene matches. CDR1 MNHEY and CDR2 SVGAGI come from the germline V gene. CDR3 DNA sequence: TGTGCCAGCAGTTACCCAAGGACAGGGGGGGTAACTGAAGCTTTCTTT. Its protein product is CASSYPRTGGVTEAFF.

The rearrangement joins TRBV3-1 to TRBJ1-3, with D possibly being TRBD1 (6 bases). V dropped 0 bases and J dropped 2 bases, with 8 bases sitting between them. CDR1 is LGHDT, CDR2 YNNKEL, per germline (reference sequence). The CDR3 covers 15 residues. The CDR3 DNA sequence: TGTGCCAGCAGCCAAGAAGGGGGAACTGGAAACACCATATATTTT. This codes for CASSQEGGTGNTIYF.

The rearrangement uses TRBV7-8 and TRBJ2-7; D may be TRBD2 (5 bases). Germline V gene sequence: CDR1 SGHVS, CDR2 FQNEAQ. CDR3 length: 16 amino acids. V lost 3 bases, J lost 5 bases, and 20 bases lay in between. The CDR3: CASSFSRLPVRDEQYF. The CDR3, as DNA: TGTGCCAGCAGCTTTTCCCGCCTGCCTGTGAGGGACGAGCAGTACTTC.

This clonotype was detected ten times or more. V is TRBV6-2 or TRBV6-3 and J is TRBJ1-1, with D possibly being TRBD1 (5 bases). Trimming cost V 0 bases and J 0 bases, with 11 bases left between them. Per germline, CDR1 MNHEY and CDR2 SVGEGT. The CDR3 runs 16 residues. In DNA form, the CDR3 reads TGTGCCAGCAGTTACTCGAATAGGGGACTGAACACTGAAGCTTTCTTT. Protein sequence: CASSYSNRGLNTEAFF.

This clonotype showed up many times. The gene calls are TRBV7-6 and TRBJ1-1; TRBD1 aligns across 8 bases. CDR3 size: 13 residues. Germline CDR1 reads SGHVS; CDR2 reads FNYEAQ. The junction had 8 bases not matched to a gene; V was cut back by 4 bases and J by 10 bases. CDR3 sequence: CASSSRGGQGAFF. The CDR3 DNA sequence: TGTGCCAGCAGCTCACGAGGCGGACAGGGAGCTTTCTTT. Together with reference TRBV7-6 and TRBJ1-1, the CDR3 gives the full variable domain: GAGVSQSPRYKVTKRGQDVALRCDPISGHVSLYWYRQALGQGPEFLTYFNYEAQQDKSGLPNDRFSAERPEGSISTLTIQRTEQRDSAMYRCASSSRGGQGAFFGQGTRLTVV.